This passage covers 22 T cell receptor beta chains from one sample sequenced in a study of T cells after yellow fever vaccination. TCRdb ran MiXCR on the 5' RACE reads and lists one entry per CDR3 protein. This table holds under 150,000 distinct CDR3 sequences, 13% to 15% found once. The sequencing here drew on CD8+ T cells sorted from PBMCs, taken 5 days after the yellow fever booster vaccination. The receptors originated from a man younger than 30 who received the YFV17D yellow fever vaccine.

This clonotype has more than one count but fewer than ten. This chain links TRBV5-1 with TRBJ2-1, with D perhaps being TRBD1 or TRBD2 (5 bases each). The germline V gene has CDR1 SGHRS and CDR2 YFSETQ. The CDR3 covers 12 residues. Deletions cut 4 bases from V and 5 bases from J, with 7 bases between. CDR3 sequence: CASSRGHNEQFF. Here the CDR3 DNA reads TGCGCCAGCAGCCGGGGCCACAATGAGCAGTTCTTC.

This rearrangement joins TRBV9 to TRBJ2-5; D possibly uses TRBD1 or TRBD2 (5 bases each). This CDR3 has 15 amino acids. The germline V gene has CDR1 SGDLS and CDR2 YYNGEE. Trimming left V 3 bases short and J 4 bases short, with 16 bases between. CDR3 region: CASSEPYPGPETQYF. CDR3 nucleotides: TGTGCCAGCAGCGAACCATATCCGGGACCAGAGACCCAGTACTTC.

The CDR3 here is CASSYVAGSHYGELFF. The CDR3 nucleotides are TGTGCCAGCAGTTATGTAGCAGGGAGTCATTATGGGGAGCTGTTTTTT. V is TRBV6-5 and J is TRBJ2-2, with D perhaps matching TRBD1 or TRBD2 (5 bases each). The CDR3 is 16 amino acids. Germline lookup yields CDR1 MNHEY and CDR2 SVGAGI. V was pared by 3 bases and J by 8 bases, with 19 bases between.

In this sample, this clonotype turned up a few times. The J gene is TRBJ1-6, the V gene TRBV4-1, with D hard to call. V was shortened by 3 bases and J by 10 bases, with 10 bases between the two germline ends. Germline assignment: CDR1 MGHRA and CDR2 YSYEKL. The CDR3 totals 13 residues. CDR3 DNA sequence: TGCGCCAGCAGCCACCCTGGCGTCTCACCCCTCCACTTT. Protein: CASSHPGVSPLHF.

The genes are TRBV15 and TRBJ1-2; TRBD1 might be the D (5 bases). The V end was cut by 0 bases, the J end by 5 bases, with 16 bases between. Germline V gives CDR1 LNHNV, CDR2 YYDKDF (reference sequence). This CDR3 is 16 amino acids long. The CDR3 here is CATSRDPTGSRYGYTF. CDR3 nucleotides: TGTGCCACCAGCAGAGATCCCACAGGATCTCGGTATGGCTACACCTTC.

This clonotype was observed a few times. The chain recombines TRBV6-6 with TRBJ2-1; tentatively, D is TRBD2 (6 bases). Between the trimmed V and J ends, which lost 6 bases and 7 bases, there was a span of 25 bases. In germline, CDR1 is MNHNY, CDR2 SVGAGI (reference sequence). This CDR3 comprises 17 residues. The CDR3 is CASSLFGSASNINEQFF. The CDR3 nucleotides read TGTGCCAGCAGCCTCTTCGGGAGCGCGTCCAACATTAATGAGCAGTTCTTC.

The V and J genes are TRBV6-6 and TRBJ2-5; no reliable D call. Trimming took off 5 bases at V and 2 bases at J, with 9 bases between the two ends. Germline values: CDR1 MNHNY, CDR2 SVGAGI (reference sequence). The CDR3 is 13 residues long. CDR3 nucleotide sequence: TGTGCCAGCAGTGGGTTCGAGCAAGAGACCCAGTACTTC. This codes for CASSGFEQETQYF.

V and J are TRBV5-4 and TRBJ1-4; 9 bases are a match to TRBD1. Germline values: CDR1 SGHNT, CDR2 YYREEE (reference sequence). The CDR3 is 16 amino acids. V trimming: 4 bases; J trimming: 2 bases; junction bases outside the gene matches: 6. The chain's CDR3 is CASSPGQGTTNEKLFF. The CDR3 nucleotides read TGTGCCAGCAGCCCGGGACAGGGAACCACTAATGAAAAACTGTTTTTT. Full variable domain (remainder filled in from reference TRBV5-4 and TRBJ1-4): ETGVTQSPTHLIKTRGQQVTLRCSSQSGHNTVSWYQQALGQGPQFIFQYYREEENGRGNFPPRFSGLQFPNYSSELNVNALELDDSALYLCASSPGQGTTNEKLFFGSGTQLSVL.

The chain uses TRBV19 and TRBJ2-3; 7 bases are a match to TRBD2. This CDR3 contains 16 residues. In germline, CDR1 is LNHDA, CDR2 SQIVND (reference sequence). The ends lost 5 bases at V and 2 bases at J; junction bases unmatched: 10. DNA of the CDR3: TGTGCCAGTAGTCCCTGGGGAGGGGAGGCCACAGATACGCAGTATTTT. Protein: CASSPWGGEATDTQYF. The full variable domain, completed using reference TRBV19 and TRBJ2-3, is DGGITQSPKYLFRKEGQNVTLSCEQNLNHDAMYWYRQDPGQGLRLIYYSQIVNDFQKGDIAEGYSVSREKKESFPLTVTSAQKNPTAFYLCASSPWGGEATDTQYFGPGTRLTVL.

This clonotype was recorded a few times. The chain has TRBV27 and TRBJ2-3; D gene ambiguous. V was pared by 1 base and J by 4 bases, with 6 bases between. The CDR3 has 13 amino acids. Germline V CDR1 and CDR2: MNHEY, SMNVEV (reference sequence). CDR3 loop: CASSLFMSDTQYF. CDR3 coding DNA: TGTGCCAGCAGTTTATTTATGTCAGATACGCAGTATTTT.

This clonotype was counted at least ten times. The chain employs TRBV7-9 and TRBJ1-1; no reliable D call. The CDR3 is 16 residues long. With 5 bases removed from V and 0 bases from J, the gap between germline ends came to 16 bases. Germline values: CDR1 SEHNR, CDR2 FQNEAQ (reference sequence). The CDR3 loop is CASSQTWTVVNTEAFF. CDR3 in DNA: TGTGCCAGCAGCCAAACTTGGACGGTGGTGAACACTGAAGCTTTCTTT.

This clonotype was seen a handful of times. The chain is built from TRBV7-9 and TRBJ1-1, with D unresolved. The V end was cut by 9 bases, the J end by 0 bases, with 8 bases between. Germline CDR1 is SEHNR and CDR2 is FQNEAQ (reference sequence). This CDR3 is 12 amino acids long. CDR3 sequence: CARAPMNTEAFF. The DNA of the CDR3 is TGTGCCAGAGCCCCCATGAACACTGAAGCTTTCTTT.

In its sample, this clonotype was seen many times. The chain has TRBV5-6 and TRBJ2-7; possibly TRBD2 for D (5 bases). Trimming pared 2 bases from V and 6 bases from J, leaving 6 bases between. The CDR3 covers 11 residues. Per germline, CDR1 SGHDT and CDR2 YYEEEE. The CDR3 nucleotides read TGTGCCAGCAGCTTCGCGGGCGAGCAGTACGTC. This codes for CASSFAGEQYV.

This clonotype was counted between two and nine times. The CDR3 here is CASSWGTATSGANVLTF. CDR3 in DNA: TGTGCCAGCAGCTGGGGGACAGCAACCTCTGGGGCCAACGTCCTGACTTTC. This sequence joins TRBV7-6 and TRBJ2-6; 7 bases fit TRBD1. The germline V gene has CDR1 SGHVS and CDR2 FNYEAQ. The trim removed 4 bases at V and 0 bases at J, leaving 6 bases unmatched. The CDR3 sequence is 17 residues long.

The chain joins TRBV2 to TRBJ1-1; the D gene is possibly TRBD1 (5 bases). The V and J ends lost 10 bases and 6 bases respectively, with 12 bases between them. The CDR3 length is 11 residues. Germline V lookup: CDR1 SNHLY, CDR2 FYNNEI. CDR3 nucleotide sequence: TGTGCCAAGGACCAGGGCGCTGAAGCTTTCTTT. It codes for CAKDQGAEAFF.

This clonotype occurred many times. CDR3 DNA sequence: TGTGCCAGTCGCCCCGGGAGGGCTCTGTACCAAGAGACCCAGTACTTC. Protein product: CASRPGRALYQETQYF. This chain connects TRBV7-2 to TRBJ2-5; 8 bases align to TRBD2. This CDR3 is built from 16 residues. V shed 9 bases, J shed 0 bases, and the junction held 12 bases outside the gene matches. Germline V lookup: CDR1 SGHTA, CDR2 FQGNSA.

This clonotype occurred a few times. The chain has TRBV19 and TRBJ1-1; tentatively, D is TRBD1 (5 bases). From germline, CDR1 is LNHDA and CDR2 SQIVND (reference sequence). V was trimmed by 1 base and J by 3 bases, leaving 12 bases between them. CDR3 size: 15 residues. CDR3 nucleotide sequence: TGTGCCAGTAGTATAGGCCAGGGTGTTTACACTGAAGCTTTCTTT. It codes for CASSIGQGVYTEAFF.

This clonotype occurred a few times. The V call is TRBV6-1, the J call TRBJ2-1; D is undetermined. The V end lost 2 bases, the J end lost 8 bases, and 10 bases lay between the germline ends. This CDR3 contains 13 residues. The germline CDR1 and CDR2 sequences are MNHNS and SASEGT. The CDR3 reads CASSEPGPYEQFF. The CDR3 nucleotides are TGTGCCAGCAGTGAACCGGGTCCCTATGAGCAGTTCTTC.

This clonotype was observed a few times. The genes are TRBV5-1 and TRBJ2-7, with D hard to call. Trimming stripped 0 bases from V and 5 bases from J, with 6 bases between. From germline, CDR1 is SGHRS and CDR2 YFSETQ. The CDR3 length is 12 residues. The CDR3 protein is CASSLVQDEQYF. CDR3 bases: TGCGCCAGCAGCTTGGTCCAAGACGAGCAGTACTTC.

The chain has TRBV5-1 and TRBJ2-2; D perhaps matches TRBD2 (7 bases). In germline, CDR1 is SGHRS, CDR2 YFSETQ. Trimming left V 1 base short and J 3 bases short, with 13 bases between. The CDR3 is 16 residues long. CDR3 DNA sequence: TGCGCCAGCAGCTTGTCGTCCGGGGGGCACACCGGGGAGCTGTTTTTT. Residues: CASSLSSGGHTGELFF.

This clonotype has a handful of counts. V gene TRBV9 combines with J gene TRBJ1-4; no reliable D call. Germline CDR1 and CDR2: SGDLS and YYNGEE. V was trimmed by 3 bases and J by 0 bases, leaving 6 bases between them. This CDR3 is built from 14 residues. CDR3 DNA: TGTGCCAGCAGCGAACTTGCAACTAATGAAAAACTGTTTTTT. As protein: CASSELATNEKLFF.

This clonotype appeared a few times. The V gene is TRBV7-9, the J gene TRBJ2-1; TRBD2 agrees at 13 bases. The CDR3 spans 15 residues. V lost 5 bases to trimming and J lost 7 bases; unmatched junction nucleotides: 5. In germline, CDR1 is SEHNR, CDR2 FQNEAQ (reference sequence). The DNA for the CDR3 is TGTGCCAGCAGCCGGACTAGCGGGGGTGCTAATGAGCAGTTCTTC. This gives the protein CASSRTSGGANEQFF.